What follows are 17 T cell receptor beta chains derived from one specimen sequenced in a study of blood T cells in healthy people across ages. Combining a sample-barcoded 5' primer with a J-beta primer mix, a second PCR ran for 7 to 11 cycles. Using its own MiXCR run on the 5' RACE reads, TCRdb lists one record per CDR3 protein. Of over a million distinct CDR3 sequences in the sample, about 23% were seen once. The same data also went into a second study, on T cells of mothers and their children.

Sequenced sample: blood. Receptor source: a girl aged 2-15 years in good health.

The chain joins TRBV7-2 to TRBJ2-5, with D uncertain. CDR3 size: 14 residues. The V and J ends lost 5 bases and 1 base respectively, with 11 bases between them. From germline, CDR1 is SGHTA and CDR2 FQGNSA. For the CDR3, the DNA is TGTGCCAGCAGCCCGACTTCCTTCCAAGAGACCCAGTACTTC. Encoded protein: CASSPTSFQETQYF.

The chain recombines TRBV29-1 with TRBJ2-5; 9 bases match TRBD1. The J call is in doubt because the DNA end fits TRBJ2-1 better. This CDR3 is 13 amino acids long. Germline CDR1 and CDR2: SQVTM and ANQGSEA. CDR3 protein: CSCWLDRGDEQFF. The CDR3 DNA sequence: TGCAGCTGTTGGCTGGACAGGGGCGATGAGCAGTTCTTC.

Only a few counts were recorded for this clonotype. V gene TRBV18 combines with J gene TRBJ2-3; D is unclear. This CDR3 contains 12 residues. From germline, CDR1 is KGHSH and CDR2 LQKENI. With 3 bases removed from V and 4 bases from J, the gap between germline ends came to 5 bases. This CDR3 is CASSPIPDTQYF. Written as DNA, the CDR3 is TGTGCCAGCTCACCTATCCCAGATACGCAGTATTTT.

The chain carries TRBV29-1 and TRBJ2-1, with 11 bases lining up with TRBD2. The CDR3 runs to 14 residues. J lost 6 bases, V lost 7 bases, and 8 bases had no gene match. Per germline, CDR1 SQVTM and CDR2 ANQGSEA. The CDR3 is CSALTSGGLNEQFF. The CDR3 region has the DNA TGCAGCGCCTTAACTAGCGGGGGCCTCAATGAGCAGTTCTTC.

In its sample, this clonotype was seen a few times. The chain recombines TRBV29-1 with TRBJ2-7, with D tentatively TRBD2 (6 bases). V shed 6 bases and J shed 2 bases, with 17 bases lying between them. Germline V lookup: CDR1 SQVTM, CDR2 ANQGSEA. The length of the CDR3 is 14 residues. In DNA, the CDR3 is TGCAGCGTCCTGACCGGGACTGAGCCCTACGAGCAGTACTTC. Its translation is CSVLTGTEPYEQYF.

This clonotype was seen repeatedly, ten times or more. This chain links TRBV11-2 with TRBJ2-5, with 9 positions matching TRBD1. The germline V gene encodes CDR1 SGHAT and CDR2 FQNNGV. The CDR3 length is 16 residues. J was trimmed by 4 bases and V by 1 base; bases with no gene match: 7. CDR3 protein: CASSLVAGQGRETQYF. CDR3 DNA: TGTGCCAGCAGCTTAGTCGCCGGACAGGGGCGAGAGACCCAGTACTTC.

This clonotype occurred a few times. J is TRBJ2-2 and V is TRBV21-1. TRBV21-1 is recorded as a pseudogene. CDR3 size: 11 residues. DNA of the CDR3: TGTGCCAGCAGCAAAGAGGGGGAGCTGTTTTTT. It is translated as CASSKEGELFF.

This clonotype was recorded a few times. The CDR3 does not end in the conserved phenylalanine or tryptophan, so this is likely a read error. The chain links TRBV15 to TRBJ2-5; no clear D gene. The end of the DNA fits TRBJ2-1 better, so the J call may be wrong. This CDR3 contains 12 residues. The germline CDR1 and CDR2 sequences are LNHNV and YYDKDF (reference sequence). CDR3 nucleotides: TGTGCCACCAGCAGAGATCTGGATGAGCAGTTCCTC. Translated: CATSRDLDEQFL.

This clonotype occurred a few times. This chain links TRBV15 with TRBJ1-2, with TRBD1 as a possible D gene (6 bases). The CDR3 is made up of 14 amino acids. The germline gives CDR1 LNHNV, CDR2 YYDKDF (reference sequence). The V gene lost 5 bases and the J gene lost 3 bases, with 13 bases spanning the gap. The chain's CDR3 is CATSVNREDYGYTF. As DNA, the CDR3 is TGTGCCACCAGCGTAAACAGGGAGGACTATGGCTACACCTTC.

This clonotype occurred many times. The rearrangement links TRBV5-6 to TRBJ2-5, with TRBD2 matching 12 bases. The length of the CDR3 is 16 residues. Germline CDR1 reads SGHDT; CDR2 reads YYEEEE. The junction had 5 bases not matched to a gene; V was cut back by 3 bases and J by 2 bases. The CDR3 spells CASSSALAGGQETQYF. The CDR3 coding sequence is TGTGCCAGCAGCTCTGCGCTAGCGGGGGGGCAAGAGACCCAGTACTTC.

Ten or more counts support this clonotype. V usage is TRBV5-1 and J usage is TRBJ1-6, with D tentatively TRBD1 (6 bases). The V end was cut by 0 bases, the J end by 7 bases, with 8 bases between. Germline lookup yields CDR1 SGHRS and CDR2 YFSETQ. This CDR3 comprises 14 residues. Written as DNA, the CDR3 is TGCGCCAGCAGCTTGGTGCAGGGGAATTCACCCCTCCACTTT. Amino acids: CASSLVQGNSPLHF.

The chain is built from TRBV20-1 and TRBJ2-4, with 9 bases aligning to TRBD2. Unmatched junction bases numbered 3, after V lost 3 bases and J lost 3 bases. Germline CDR1 reads DFQATT; CDR2 reads SNEGSKA (reference sequence). The CDR3 spans 14 residues. This CDR3 reads CSASGGGVKNIQYF. The CDR3 nucleotides are TGCAGTGCTAGTGGCGGGGGGGTCAAAAACATTCAGTACTTC.

The chain uses TRBV24-1 and TRBJ1-1, with 7 nucleotides matching TRBD1. Trimming cost V 4 bases and J 8 bases; bases outside gene matches: 6. This CDR3 region has 13 residues. Germline V gene lookup returns CDR1 KGHDR and CDR2 SFDVKD. The CDR3 spells CATSDRTGAEAFF. In nucleotides, the CDR3 is TGTGCCACCAGTGACAGAACAGGGGCAGAAGCTTTCTTT.

This clonotype was counted between two and nine times. J is TRBJ2-5 and V is TRBV6-1; TRBD1 matches at 8 bases. The J call may be incorrect, as the DNA end agrees better with TRBJ2-7. This CDR3 is built from 15 residues. Germline V gene lookup returns CDR1 MNHNS and CDR2 SASEGT. The CDR3 loop reads CASSEPDRAAHEQYF. The CDR3 coding sequence is TGTGCCAGCAGTGAACCGGACAGGGCGGCCCACGAGCAGTACTTC.

The chain combines TRBV7-9 with TRBJ2-2; 8 bases match TRBD1. Germline CDR1 reads SEHNR; CDR2 reads FQNEAQ (reference sequence). After removal of 5 bases from V and 1 base from J, the junction contained 3 bases not matched to a gene. This CDR3 has 15 amino acids. CDR3 in amino acids: CASSMGQVNTGELFF. The CDR3 DNA follows: TGTGCCAGCAGCATGGGACAGGTGAACACCGGGGAGCTGTTTTTT.

In this sample, this clonotype turned up a few times. V and J are TRBV11-2 and TRBJ2-5, with D perhaps matching TRBD2 (5 bases). The V end was cut by 2 bases, the J end by 0 bases, with 10 bases between. The CDR3 is 15 amino acids. Looked up from germline, CDR1 is SGHAT and CDR2 is FQNNGV. The CDR3, as DNA: TGTGCCAGCAGCTTAACGGGGTTATACCAAGAGACCCAGTACTTC. This translates into CASSLTGLYQETQYF.

This clonotype was seen a few times. This rearrangement joins TRBV20-1 to TRBJ2-3; 9 bases agree with TRBD1. Germline lookup yields CDR1 DFQATT and CDR2 SNEGSKA (reference sequence). The CDR3 runs 14 residues. With 1 base clipped from V and 7 bases from J, the junction kept 6 bases outside the gene matches. The CDR3 spells CSARGDRAVNTQYF. The CDR3 DNA follows: TGCAGTGCTAGAGGGGACAGGGCTGTCAATACGCAGTATTTT.